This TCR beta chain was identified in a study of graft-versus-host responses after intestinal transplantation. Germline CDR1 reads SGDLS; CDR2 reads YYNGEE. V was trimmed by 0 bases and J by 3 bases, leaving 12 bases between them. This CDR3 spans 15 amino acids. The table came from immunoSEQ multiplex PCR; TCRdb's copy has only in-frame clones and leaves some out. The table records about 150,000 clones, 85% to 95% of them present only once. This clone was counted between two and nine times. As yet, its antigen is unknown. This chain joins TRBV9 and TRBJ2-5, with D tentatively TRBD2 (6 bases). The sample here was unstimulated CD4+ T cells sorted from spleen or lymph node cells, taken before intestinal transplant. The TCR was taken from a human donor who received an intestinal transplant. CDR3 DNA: TGTGCCAGCAGCGTAGATGGGGGGAGGAAAGAGACCCAGTACTTC. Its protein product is CASSVDGGRKETQYF.